This T cell receptor beta chain stems from a study of cytomegalovirus exposure and HLA in healthy donors. The study, taken as a whole, reports: Investigators reported approximately 170 TCR beta chains as tied to cytomegalovirus.

About this clone itself: Its antigen is as yet unknown.

Germline loops: CDR1 SGHTA, CDR2 FQGNSA. The V and J ends lost 2 bases and 6 bases, in that order; junction bases with no gene match: 9. This CDR3 is built from 16 residues. PCR employed 60 Vbeta and 13 Jbeta primers. Data came from immunoSEQ multiplex PCR; TCRdb stores just in-frame clones and leaves some out. The sample includes about 160,000 clones, approximately 77% seen only once; the top ten take approximately 2.3%. The sample consisted of PBMCs. The sequence was collected from a female donor in good health and CMV-seronegative. V is TRBV7-2 and J is TRBJ2-2; 7 bases agree with TRBD1. In DNA form, the CDR3 reads TGTGCCAGCAGCTTATTTGCGGCAGGGGGTCCCGGGGAGCTGTTTTTT. It codes for CASSLFAAGGPGELFF.